This T cell receptor beta chain was documented in a study of blood T cells in healthy people across ages. Study outcomes and limitations: Naive T cell percentage and TCR beta diversity correlated strongly.

On this clonotype itself: Its antigen remains unidentified.

Sample-barcoded 5' priming and a J-beta primer mix drove a second PCR of roughly 6 to 12 cycles. TCRdb processed the 5' RACE reads anew with MiXCR; each CDR3 protein has one entry. The data show over 550,000 distinct CDR3 sequences, with about 30% seen just once and roughly 14% held by the top ten. V was cut by 5 bases and J by 4 bases, with 17 bases left in between. The germline V gene encodes CDR1 DFQATT and CDR2 SNEGSKA (reference sequence). The CDR3 runs 14 residues. The sequenced material came from blood. The rearrangement links TRBV20-1 to TRBJ1-1; tentatively, D is TRBD1 (5 bases). This clonotype originated in a woman older than 75 in good health. The CDR3 DNA follows: TGCAGTGCTCCCAAAGAATGGGGCGGCACTGAAGCTTTCTTT. Protein: CSAPKEWGGTEAFF.